Listed here are 10 T cell receptor beta chains from one sample, sequenced in a study of blood T cells in healthy people across ages. Primed by a sample-barcoded 5' primer and a J-beta primer mix, a second PCR proceeded for roughly 7 to 12 cycles. One entry per CDR3 protein, called by TCRdb with MiXCR from the 5' RACE reads. The repertoire holds 1.5 million to 2 million distinct CDR3 sequences, with around 35% as singletons. The sample taken for sequencing was blood. These receptors all come from a woman in her 30s in good health.

CDR3: CASRQRSGAATEAFF. CDR3 in DNA: TGTGCCAGCAGGCAAAGGTCCGGGGCGGCCACTGAAGCTTTCTTT. The rearrangement joins TRBV13 to TRBJ1-1; D may be TRBD1 (5 bases). The CDR3 runs to 15 residues. In germline, CDR1 is PRHDT, CDR2 FYEKMQ (reference sequence). V lost 6 bases to trimming and J lost 4 bases, with 18 bases between them.

The gene calls are TRBV20-1 and TRBJ1-2; 7 nucleotides match TRBD1. V was pared by 1 base and J by 0 bases, with 5 bases of the junction left unmatched. Germline CDR1 and CDR2: DFQATT and SNEGSKA (reference sequence). This CDR3 is 15 amino acids long. CDR3 DNA sequence: TGCAGTGCTAGAGTTGAGGACAGGCCTAACTATGGCTACACCTTC. Translation: CSARVEDRPNYGYTF.

A remark on this clonotype: A read error may account for a junction end that differs from germline. The chain joins TRBV6-2 or TRBV6-3 to TRBJ2-7; 7 bases match TRBD1. This CDR3 region has 12 residues. Germline V gives CDR1 MNHEY, CDR2 SVGEGT. The CDR3 sequence is CASSRGGHERYF. The DNA for the CDR3 is TGTGCCAGCAGCCGAGGGGGCCACGAGCGGTACTTC.

The V call is TRBV12-3 or TRBV12-4, the J call TRBJ2-7; TRBD2 matches at 7 bases. The length of the CDR3 is 15 residues. The V segment lost 5 bases and the J segment 0 bases; nucleotides outside the gene matches: 7. CDR3 DNA sequence: TGTGCCAGCAGTAGCGTGGGGGGGTACTCCTACGAGCAGTACTTC. Translation: CASSSVGGYSYEQYF.

This chain uses TRBV7-3 with TRBJ2-1; 9 bases map to TRBD2. The CDR3 runs to 20 residues. The V gene's germline CDR1 is SGHTA and CDR2 FQGTGA. J gave up 13 bases and V 6 bases, and 31 bases lay outside the gene matches. In DNA form, the CDR3 reads TGTGCCAGCAGACACAGCGGGGGGCAAACGCGAAATGTTTACCAAGAGACCCAGTTCTTC. It yields the protein CASRHSGGQTRNVYQETQFF. Supplemented by reference TRBV7-3 and TRBJ2-1, the full variable domain reads GAGVSQTPSNKVTEKGKYVELRCDPISGHTALYWYRQSLGQGPEFLIYFQGTGAADDSGLPNDRFFAVRPEGSVSTLKIQRTERGDSAVYLCASRHSGGQTRNVYQETQFFGPGTRLTVL.

This clonotype was observed a handful of times. The CDR3 sequence is CSAGLVSYNEQFF. CDR3 bases: TGCAGTGCTGGACTAGTGAGCTACAATGAGCAGTTCTTC. This chain links TRBV20-1 with TRBJ2-1, with 7 bases lining up with TRBD2. V shed 5 bases and J 3 bases; nucleotides not matched to a gene: 4. This CDR3 is 13 amino acids long. Looked up from germline, CDR1 is DFQATT and CDR2 is SNEGSKA (reference sequence).

This sequence joins TRBV27 and TRBJ1-6; D might be TRBD1 (5 bases). The germline V gene encodes CDR1 MNHEY and CDR2 SMNVEV (reference sequence). The CDR3 has 14 amino acids. Trimming shortened V by 5 bases and J by 10 bases, and 15 bases separated the two germline ends. The CDR3 protein is CASSLRTRGSPLHF. The DNA for the CDR3 is TGTGCCAGCAGTCTACGGACAAGGGGATCACCCCTCCACTTT.

This chain uses TRBV3-1 with TRBJ2-2; 10 bases match TRBD2. The CDR3 has 16 residues. Germline values: CDR1 LGHDT, CDR2 YNNKEL (reference sequence). The trim removed 4 bases at V and 1 base at J, leaving 3 bases unmatched. In DNA, the CDR3 is TGTGCCAGCAGCCCCTGGACTAGCGGGAACACCGGGGAGCTGTTTTTT. It encodes CASSPWTSGNTGELFF.

The chain has TRBV5-1 and TRBJ2-2; no firm D call. Trimming stripped 4 bases from V and 6 bases from J, with 13 bases between. CDR1 and CDR2 (germline): SGHRS, YFSETQ. The CDR3 consists of 14 residues. CDR3 protein: CASSPDPGPGELFF. The CDR3 nucleotides are TGCGCCAGCAGCCCGGACCCCGGACCCGGGGAGCTGTTTTTT.

With respect to this clonotype: A read error may explain this, as a much larger clone is one base away. The chain joins TRBV4-1 to TRBJ2-1, with 10 bases matching TRBD2. The J call may not be correct, given that the DNA end is closer to TRBJ2-7. CDR1 and CDR2 from the germline V gene are MGHRA and YSYEKL. The CDR3 has 18 residues. Here the CDR3 reads CASSQEGLAQVSYNEQYF. As DNA, the CDR3 is TGCGCCAGCAGCCAAGAGGGACTAGCGCAAGTCTCCTACAATGAGCAGTACTTC.